This T cell receptor (beta chain) was captured by sequencing in a study of T and B cells in COVID-19 patients. About the research overall: The recovered cohort's median age was about 34 years, versus 65 to 80 years in active infection.

Notes on the study in general: Blood from mildly ill patients while symptomatic, and early samples from severe cases, were scarce. Active COVID-19 showed highly clonal TRB repertoires; recovery showed diversity and richness above healthy donors. CD4+, regulatory T cell, CD8+ and sorted SARS-CoV-2-responsive or tetramer+ T cells were not yet sequenced.

Trimming stripped 2 bases from V and 4 bases from J, with 6 bases between. The CDR3 totals 14 residues. Germline V gene sequence: CDR1 KGHSH, CDR2 LQKENI. TRB was amplified from approximately 250-500 ng of blood genomic DNA. Remarks on this clonotype: Its antigen remains unidentified.

BIOMED2 TRB-A/B primer pools were used in multiplex TRB PCR. TCRdb passed the multiplex PCR reads through MiXCR, listing each CDR3 protein once. The sample carries roughly 7,000 distinct CDR3 sequences, 30% to 35% recorded once. This sequence originates from a human donor with active COVID-19. V is TRBV18 and J is TRBJ1-6; no firm D call. Sequencing was done on a sample of blood. The CDR3 is CASSPEVYNSPLHF. The CDR3, as DNA: TGTGCCAGCTCACCAGAAGTATATAATTCACCCCTCCACTTT. Full variable domain (outside the CDR3, taken from reference TRBV18 and TRBJ1-6): NAGVMQNPRHLVRRRGQEARLRCSPMKGHSHVYWYRQLPEEGLKFMVYLQKENIIDESGMPKERFSAEFPKEGPSILRIQQVVRGDSAAYFCASSPEVYNSPLHFGNGTRLTVT.